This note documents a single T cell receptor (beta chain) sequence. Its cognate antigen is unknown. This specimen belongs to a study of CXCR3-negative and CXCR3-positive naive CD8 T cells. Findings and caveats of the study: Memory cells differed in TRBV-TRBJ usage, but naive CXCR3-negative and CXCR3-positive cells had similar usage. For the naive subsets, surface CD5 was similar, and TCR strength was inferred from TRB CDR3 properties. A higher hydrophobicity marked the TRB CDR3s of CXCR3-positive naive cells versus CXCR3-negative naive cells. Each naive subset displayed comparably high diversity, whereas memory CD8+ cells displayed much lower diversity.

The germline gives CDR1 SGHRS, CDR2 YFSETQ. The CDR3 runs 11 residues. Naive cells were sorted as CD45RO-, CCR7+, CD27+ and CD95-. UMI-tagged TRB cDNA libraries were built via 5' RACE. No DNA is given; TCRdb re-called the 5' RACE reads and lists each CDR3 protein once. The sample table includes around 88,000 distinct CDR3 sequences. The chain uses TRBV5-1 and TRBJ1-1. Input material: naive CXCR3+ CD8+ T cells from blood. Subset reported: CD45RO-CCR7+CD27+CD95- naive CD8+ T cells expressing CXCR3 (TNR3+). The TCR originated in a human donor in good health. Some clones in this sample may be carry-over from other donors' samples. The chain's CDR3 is CASSLEDEAFF.